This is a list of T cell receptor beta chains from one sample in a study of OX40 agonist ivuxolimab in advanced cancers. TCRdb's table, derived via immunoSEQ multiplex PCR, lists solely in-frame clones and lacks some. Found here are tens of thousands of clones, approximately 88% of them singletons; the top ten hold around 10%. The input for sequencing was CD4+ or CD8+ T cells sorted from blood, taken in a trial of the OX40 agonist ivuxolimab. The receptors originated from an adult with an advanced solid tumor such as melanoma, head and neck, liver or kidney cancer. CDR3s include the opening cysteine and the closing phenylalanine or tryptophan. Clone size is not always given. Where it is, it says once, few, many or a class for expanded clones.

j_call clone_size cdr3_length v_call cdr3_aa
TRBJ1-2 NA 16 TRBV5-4 CASSHGTSIGNYGYTF
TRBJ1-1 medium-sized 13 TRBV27 CASSLEGDTEAFF
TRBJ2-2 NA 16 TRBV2 CASRAGTGANTGELFF
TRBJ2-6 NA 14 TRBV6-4 CASSSHSGANVLTF
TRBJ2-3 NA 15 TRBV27 CASSTLSIGIDTQYF
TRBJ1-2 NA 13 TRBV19 CASSINPLYGYTF
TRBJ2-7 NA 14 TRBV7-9 CASSPRTSPYEQYF
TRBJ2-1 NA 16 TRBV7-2 CASSPIPGWSYNEQFF
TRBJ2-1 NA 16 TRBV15 CATSAGLAGVGNEQFF
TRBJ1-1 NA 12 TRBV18 CASSRDFNEAFF
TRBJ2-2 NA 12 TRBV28 CASRDLVGELFF
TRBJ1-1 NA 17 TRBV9 CASSANPGQKMNTEAFF
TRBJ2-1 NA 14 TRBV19 CASSRGVTYNEQFF
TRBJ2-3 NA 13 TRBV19 CASSMRGTDTQYF
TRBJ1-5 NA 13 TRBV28 CATGDLSNQPQHF
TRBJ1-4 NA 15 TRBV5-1 CASRSEGSTNEKLFF
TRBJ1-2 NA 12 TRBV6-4 CASSGQGAGDTF
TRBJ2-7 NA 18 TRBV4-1 CASSHYAGLAAYSYEQYF
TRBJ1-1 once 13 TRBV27 CANTRTGGTEAFF
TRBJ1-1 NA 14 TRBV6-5 CASSYSDMNTEAFF
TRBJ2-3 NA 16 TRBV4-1 CASSQEGRGDTDTQYF
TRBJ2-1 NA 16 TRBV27 CASTWEGGSSYNEQFF
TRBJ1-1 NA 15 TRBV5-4 CASSLFEYPRTEAFF
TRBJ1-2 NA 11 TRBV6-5 CASTQGDGYTF
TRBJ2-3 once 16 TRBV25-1 CASSEGGVKGTDTQYF
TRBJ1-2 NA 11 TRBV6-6 CASSLSGGYTF
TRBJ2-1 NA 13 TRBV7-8 CASSLENSNEQFF
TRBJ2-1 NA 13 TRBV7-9 CASSLWGGNEQFF
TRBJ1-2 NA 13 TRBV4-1 CASSQSYYYGYTF
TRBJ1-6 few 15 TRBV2 CASSEGGDPNSPLHF
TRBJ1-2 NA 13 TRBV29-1 CSAGAGPNYGYTF
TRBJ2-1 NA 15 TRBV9 CASSVDGSDGNEQFF
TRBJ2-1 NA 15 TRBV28 CASRVTSGTNNEQFF
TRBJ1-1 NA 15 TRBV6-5 CASSYNTGGNTEAFF
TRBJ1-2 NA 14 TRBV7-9 CASSSLFNKQGYTF
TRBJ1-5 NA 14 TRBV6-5 CATSDRAANQPQHF
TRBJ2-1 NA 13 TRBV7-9 CASSYYTDNEQFF
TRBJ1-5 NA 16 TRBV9 CASSVDRGGRNQPQHF
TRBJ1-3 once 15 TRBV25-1 CASSEVWGPGNTIYF
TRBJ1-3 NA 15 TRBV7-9 CASSPTGISGNTIYF
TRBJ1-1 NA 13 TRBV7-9 CASSSTGPDEAFF
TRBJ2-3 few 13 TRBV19 CASSIALGLLSYF
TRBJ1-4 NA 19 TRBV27 CASTECNGQGASANEKLFF
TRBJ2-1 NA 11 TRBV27 CASSFYNEQFF